The clone carrying this T cell receptor beta chain was seen more than once but under ten times. Its cognate antigen is unknown. Described treatment: roughly ten-day PBMC culture with coronavirus spike peptide pools or control peptides (ViraFEST assay). Sequencing of the DNA from cultured CD4+ T cells was carried out with the Oncomine TCR Beta short-read assay. TCRdb reanalysed the PCR reads using MiXCR and keeps one entry per CDR3 protein. The table has roughly 16,000 distinct CDR3 sequences, 44% seen once. These data are taken from a study of vaccination and CD4 T cells after COVID-19. Looking at the study overall: With a range of 35 to 161, the median interval from diagnosis to drawing post-COVID samples was less than 130 days. Each control was exposed to a CEFX pool, an HIV-1 Nef pool, or no peptide at all. Study findings and constraints: Spike mono-reactivity held for 304 of 307 vaccine-specific clones in convalescent patients.

CDR1 and CDR2 from the germline V gene are LNHDA and SQIVND (reference sequence). Trimming cost V 5 bases and J 5 bases, with 15 bases left between them. This CDR3 has 14 residues. The chain uses TRBV19 and TRBJ2-5, with D possibly matching TRBD2 (5 bases). This clonotype originated in a human donor who had recovered from COVID-19. The sequences come from CD4+ T cells from blood, cultured in vitro, collected after SARS-CoV-2 vaccination. The CDR3 bases are TGTGCCAGTAGTCGTGGAGGATTGAGGGAGACCCAGTACTTC. Encoded protein: CASSRGGLRETQYF.